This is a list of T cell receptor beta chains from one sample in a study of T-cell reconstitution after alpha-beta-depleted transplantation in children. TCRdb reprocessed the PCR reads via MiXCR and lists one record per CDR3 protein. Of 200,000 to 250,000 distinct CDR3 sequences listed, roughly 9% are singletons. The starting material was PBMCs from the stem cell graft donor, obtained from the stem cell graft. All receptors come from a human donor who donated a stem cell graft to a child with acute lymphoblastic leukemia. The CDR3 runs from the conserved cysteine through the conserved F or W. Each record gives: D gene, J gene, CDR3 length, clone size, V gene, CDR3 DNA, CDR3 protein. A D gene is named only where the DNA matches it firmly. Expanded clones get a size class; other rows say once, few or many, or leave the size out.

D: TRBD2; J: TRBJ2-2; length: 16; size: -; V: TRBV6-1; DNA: TGTGCCAGCAGTCCTAGCGGGGGGGCCGTAGCCGGGGAGCTGTTTTTT; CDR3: CASSPSGGAVAGELFF
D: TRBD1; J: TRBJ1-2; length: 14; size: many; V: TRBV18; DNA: TGTGCCAGCTCACCATACAGGGGTGGAGGAGGCTACACCTTC; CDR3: CASSPYRGGGGYTF
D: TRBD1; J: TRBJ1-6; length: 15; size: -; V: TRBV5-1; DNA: TGCGCCAGCAGCTTGAGGGACAGTCTAAATTCACCCCTCCACTTT; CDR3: CASSLRDSLNSPLHF
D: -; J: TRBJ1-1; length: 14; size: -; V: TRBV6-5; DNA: TGTGCCAGCAGTTACCTGGACAGAGACACTGAAGCTTTCTTT; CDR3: CASSYLDRDTEAFF
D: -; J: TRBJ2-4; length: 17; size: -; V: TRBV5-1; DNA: TGCGCCAGCAGCTTGGGGGCCTCCCCGATGGTCAAAAACATTCAGTACTTC; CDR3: CASSLGASPMVKNIQYF
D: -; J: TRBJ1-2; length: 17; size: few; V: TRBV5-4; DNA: TGTGCCAGCAGCCTTTCCACGGGGGGCGCAATAATTGGCGGCTACACCTTC; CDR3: CASSLSTGGAIIGGYTF
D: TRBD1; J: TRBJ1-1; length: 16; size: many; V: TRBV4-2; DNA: TGTGCCAGCAGCCAGGGGCAGGGGGGCGTTGGCACTGAAGCTTTCTTT; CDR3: CASSQGQGGVGTEAFF
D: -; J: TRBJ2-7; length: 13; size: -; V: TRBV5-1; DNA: TGCGCCAGCAGCTTGGAGTCCGTCTACGAGCAGTACTTC; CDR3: CASSLESVYEQYF
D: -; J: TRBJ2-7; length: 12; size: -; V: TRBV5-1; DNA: TGCGCCAGCAGCTTGGGGCCGGACCTACGGTTCTTC; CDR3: CASSLGPDLRFF
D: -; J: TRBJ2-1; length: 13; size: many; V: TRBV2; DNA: TGTGCCAGCAGTGACGACAGCTACAATGAGCAGTTCTTC; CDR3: CASSDDSYNEQFF
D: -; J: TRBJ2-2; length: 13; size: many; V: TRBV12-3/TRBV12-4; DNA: TGTGCCAGCAGTCCGCTACGGGCCGGGGAGCTGTTTTTT; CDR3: CASSPLRAGELFF
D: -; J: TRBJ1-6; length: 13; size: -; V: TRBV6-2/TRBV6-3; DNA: TGTGCCAGCAGTGGCGCGTACAACCGGGAACTCCACTTT; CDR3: CASSGAYNRELHF
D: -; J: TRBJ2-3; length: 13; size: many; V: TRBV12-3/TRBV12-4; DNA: TGTGCCAGCAGTGGGTTCCGCACAGATACGCAGTATTTT; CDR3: CASSGFRTDTQYF
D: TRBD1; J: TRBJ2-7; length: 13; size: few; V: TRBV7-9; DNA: TGTGCCAGCTATCGACAGGGCTCCTACGAGCAGTACTTC; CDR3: CASYRQGSYEQYF
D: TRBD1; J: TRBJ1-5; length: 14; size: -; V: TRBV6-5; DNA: TGTGCCAGCAGTCGAGACAGGGGCAATCAGCCCCAGCATTTT; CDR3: CASSRDRGNQPQHF
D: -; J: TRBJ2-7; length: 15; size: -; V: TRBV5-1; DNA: TGCGCCAGCAGCTTGGAGGGCGGAGGGAACTACGAGCAGTACTTC; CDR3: CASSLEGGGNYEQYF
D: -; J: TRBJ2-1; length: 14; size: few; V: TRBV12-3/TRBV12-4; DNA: TGTGCCAGCAGTCCCCCGAACGGGTACAATGAGCAGTTCTTC; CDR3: CASSPPNGYNEQFF
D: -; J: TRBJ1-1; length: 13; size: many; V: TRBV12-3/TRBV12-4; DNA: TGTGCCAGCAGTTTTGAGGGAGTCACTGAAGCTTTCTTT; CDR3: CASSFEGVTEAFF
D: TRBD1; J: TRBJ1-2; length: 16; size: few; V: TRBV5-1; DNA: TGCGCCAGCAGCCGGGCCGACAGGGGGAGTAACTATGGCTACACCTTC; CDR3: CASSRADRGSNYGYTF
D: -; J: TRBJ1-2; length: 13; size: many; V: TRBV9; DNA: TGTGCCAGCAGCGGGGGATTAGCCTATGGCTACACCTTC; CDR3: CASSGGLAYGYTF
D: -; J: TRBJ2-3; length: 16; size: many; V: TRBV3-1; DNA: TGTGCCAGCAGCCAAGATCCGGGTCCGAGCACAGATACGCAGTATTTT; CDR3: CASSQDPGPSTDTQYF
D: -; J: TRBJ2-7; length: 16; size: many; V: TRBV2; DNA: TGTGCCAGCAGAGGGGGTATTAGCGGGTCGTCCTACGAGCAGTACTTC; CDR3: CASRGGISGSSYEQYF
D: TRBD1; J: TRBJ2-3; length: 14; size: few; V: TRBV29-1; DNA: TGCAGCGTACGCAGGGGCGACAGGGCAGATACGCAGTATTTT; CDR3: CSVRRGDRADTQYF
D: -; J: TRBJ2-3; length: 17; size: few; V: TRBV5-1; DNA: TGCGCCAGCAGCTTGTTACCTGTGGGAGGTAGCACAGATACGCAGTATTTT; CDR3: CASSLLPVGGSTDTQYF
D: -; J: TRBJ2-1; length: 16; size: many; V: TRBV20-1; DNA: TGCAGTGCCCTAGAATTTGGTTCCAGCTCCTACAATGAGCAGTTCTTC; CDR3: CSALEFGSSSYNEQFF
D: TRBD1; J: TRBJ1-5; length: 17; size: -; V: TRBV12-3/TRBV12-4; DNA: TGTGCCAGCAGCCTGGGACAGGGTGGGGTGGTGGATCAGCCCCAGCATTTT; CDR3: CASSLGQGGVVDQPQHF
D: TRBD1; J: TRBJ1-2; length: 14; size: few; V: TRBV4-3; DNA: TGCGCCAGCAGCCAAGATTCACAGGGGTATGGCTACACCTTC; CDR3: CASSQDSQGYGYTF
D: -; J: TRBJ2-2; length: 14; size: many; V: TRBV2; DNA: TGTGGCTCAGATTCGAAGACGAACACCGGGGAGCTGTTTTTT; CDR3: CGSDSKTNTGELFF
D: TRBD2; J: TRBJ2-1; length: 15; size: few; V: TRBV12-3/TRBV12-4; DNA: TGTGCCAGCTTGTTTAGCGGGGGGCCAGAAAATGAGCAGTTCTTC; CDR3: CASLFSGGPENEQFF
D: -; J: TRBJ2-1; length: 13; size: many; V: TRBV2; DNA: TGTGCCAGCAGAACAGGTTATTACAATGAGCAGTTCTTC; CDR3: CASRTGYYNEQFF
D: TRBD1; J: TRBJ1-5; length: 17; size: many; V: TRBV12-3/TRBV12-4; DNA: TGTGCCAGCAGAGCGACAGGGTTGGGGGTAAGCAATCAGCCCCAGCATTTT; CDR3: CASRATGLGVSNQPQHF
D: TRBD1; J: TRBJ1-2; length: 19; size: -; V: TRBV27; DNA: TGTGCCAGCAGTCCGAATCGACAGGGGGCAACCCTAGTTTTCTATGGCTACACCTTC; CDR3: CASSPNRQGATLVFYGYTF
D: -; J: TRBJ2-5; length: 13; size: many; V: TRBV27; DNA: TGTGCCAGCAGTCCGACAGTTACCCCTACCCAGTACTTC; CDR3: CASSPTVTPTQYF
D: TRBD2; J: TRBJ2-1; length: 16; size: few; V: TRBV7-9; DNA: TGTGCCAGCAGTTTCTATGTGAGCGGGGACTACAATGAGCAGTTCTTC; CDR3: CASSFYVSGDYNEQFF
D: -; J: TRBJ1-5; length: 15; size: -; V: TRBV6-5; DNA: TGTGCCAGCAGTTACTCGTTGTCAGGCAATCAGCCCCAGCATTTT; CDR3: CASSYSLSGNQPQHF
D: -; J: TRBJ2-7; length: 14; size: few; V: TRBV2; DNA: TGTGCCAGCAGTCCCGACAGGACTTCCTACGAGCAGTACTTC; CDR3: CASSPDRTSYEQYF
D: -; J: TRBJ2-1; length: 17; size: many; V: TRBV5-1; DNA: TGCGCCAGCAGCTTGGTACCCGGTGTGGGGCCCATCAATGAGCAGTTCTTC; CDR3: CASSLVPGVGPINEQFF
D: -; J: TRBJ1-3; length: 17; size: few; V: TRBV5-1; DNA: TGCGCCAGCAGCTACTTTGCCCCTGGGAGCTCTGGAAACACCATATATTTT; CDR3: CASSYFAPGSSGNTIYF
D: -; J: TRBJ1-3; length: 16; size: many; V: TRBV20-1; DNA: TGCAGTGCTACCAGTGGGACCCCCAGCTCTGGAAACACCATATATTTT; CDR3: CSATSGTPSSGNTIYF
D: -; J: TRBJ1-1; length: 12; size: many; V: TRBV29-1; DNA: TGCAGCGTTGTCAGGGTTAACACTGAAGCTTTCTTT; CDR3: CSVVRVNTEAFF
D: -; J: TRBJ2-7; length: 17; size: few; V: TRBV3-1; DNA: TGTGCCAGCAGCCAAGATATTTGGGGGGAAGGGACCTACGAGCAGTACTTC; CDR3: CASSQDIWGEGTYEQYF
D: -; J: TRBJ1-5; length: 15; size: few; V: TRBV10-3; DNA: TGTGCCATCAGTGAGAGCCAGGGAATGCTTCAGCCCCAGCATTTT; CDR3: CAISESQGMLQPQHF